The rows below give T cell receptor beta chains drawn from one sample of a study of Graves' ophthalmopathy and Graves' hyperthyroidism. A single record per CDR3 protein comes from TCRdb applying MiXCR to the multiplex PCR reads. The table lists 740,000 or so distinct CDR3 sequences, roughly 40% of them singletons. What was sequenced was peripheral blood. The receptors originated from an adult man with Graves' ophthalmopathy. The CDR3 runs from the conserved cysteine through the conserved F or W. A D gene is named only where the DNA matches it firmly.

j_call: TRBJ2-5
v_call: TRBV9
d_call: .
cdr3_aa: CASSATGRQETQYF

j_call: TRBJ1-5
v_call: TRBV18
d_call: .
cdr3_aa: CASSEGEGQPQHF

j_call: TRBJ2-5
v_call: TRBV10-1
d_call: .
cdr3_aa: CASSEGGSETQYF

j_call: TRBJ1-2
v_call: TRBV29-1
d_call: TRBD1
cdr3_aa: CSGRQGSYGYTF

j_call: TRBJ2-7
v_call: TRBV11-2
d_call: .
cdr3_aa: CASSLDPSSYEQYF

j_call: TRBJ2-7
v_call: TRBV19
d_call: TRBD2
cdr3_aa: CASSIRLAGVYEQYF

j_call: TRBJ2-7
v_call: TRBV7-9
d_call: .
cdr3_aa: CASSQGATLSSYEQYF

j_call: TRBJ1-1
v_call: TRBV7-2
d_call: .
cdr3_aa: CASSLVGAHTEAFF

j_call: TRBJ2-7
v_call: TRBV20-1
d_call: .
cdr3_aa: CSARVGGMYEQYF

j_call: TRBJ1-4
v_call: TRBV7-9
d_call: TRBD1
cdr3_aa: CASSFGTGKGEKLFF

j_call: TRBJ2-5
v_call: TRBV7-9
d_call: .
cdr3_aa: CASSYGRELGTQYF

j_call: TRBJ1-1
v_call: TRBV14
d_call: .
cdr3_aa: CASSQTGWAEAFF

j_call: TRBJ2-7
v_call: TRBV19
d_call: .
cdr3_aa: CASSRGGPYEQYF

j_call: TRBJ2-5
v_call: TRBV7-9
d_call: .
cdr3_aa: CASSLEDETQYF

j_call: TRBJ2-7
v_call: TRBV29-1
d_call: .
cdr3_aa: CSVESGGEQYF